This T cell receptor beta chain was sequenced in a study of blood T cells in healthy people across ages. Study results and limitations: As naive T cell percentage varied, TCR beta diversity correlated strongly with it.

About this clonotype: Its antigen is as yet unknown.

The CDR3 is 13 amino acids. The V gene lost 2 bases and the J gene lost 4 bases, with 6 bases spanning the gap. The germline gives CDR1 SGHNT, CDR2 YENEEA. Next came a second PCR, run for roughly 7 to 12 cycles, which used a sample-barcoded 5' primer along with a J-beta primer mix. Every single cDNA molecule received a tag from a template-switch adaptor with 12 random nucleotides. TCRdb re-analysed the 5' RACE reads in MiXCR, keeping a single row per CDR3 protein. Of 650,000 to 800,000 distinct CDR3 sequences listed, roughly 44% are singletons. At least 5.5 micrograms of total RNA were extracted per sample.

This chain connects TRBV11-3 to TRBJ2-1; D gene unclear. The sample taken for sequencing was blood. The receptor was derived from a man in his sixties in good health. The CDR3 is CASSLHYYNEQFF. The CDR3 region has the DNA TGTGCCAGCAGCTTACATTATTACAATGAGCAGTTCTTC.